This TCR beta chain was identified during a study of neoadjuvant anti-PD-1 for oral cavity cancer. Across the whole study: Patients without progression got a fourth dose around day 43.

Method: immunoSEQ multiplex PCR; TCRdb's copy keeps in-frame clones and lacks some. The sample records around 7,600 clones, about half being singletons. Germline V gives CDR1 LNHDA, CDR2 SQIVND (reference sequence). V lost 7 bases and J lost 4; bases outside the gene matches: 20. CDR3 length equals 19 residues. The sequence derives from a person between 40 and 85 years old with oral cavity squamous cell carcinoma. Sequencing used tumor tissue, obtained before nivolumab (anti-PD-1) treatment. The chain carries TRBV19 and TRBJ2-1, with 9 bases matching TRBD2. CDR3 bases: TGTGCCAGTAACCCCGGGGGGACTAGCAGGATCCTAGGGTACAATGAGCAGTTCTTC. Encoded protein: CASNPGGTSRILGYNEQFF.